One sample yielded the 10 T cell receptor beta chains listed below, sequenced in a study of blood T cell repertoires in COVID-19. Clones were sequenced by immunoSEQ multiplex PCR, and TCRdb holds only the in-frame ones, with some missing. The sample shows around 300,000 clones, around nine tenths of them seen only once. Input material: PBMCs or T cells enriched from blood (not recorded which). The receptors were sampled from a woman aged 40-49 years who had recovered from COVID-19.

V usage is TRBV7-3 and J usage is TRBJ2-1, with 14 positions matching TRBD2. The length of the CDR3 is 16 residues. The V and J ends lost 5 bases and 10 bases, in that order; junction bases with no gene match: 10. Per the germline V gene, CDR1 is SGHTA and CDR2 is FQGTGA. CDR3 sequence: CASSDGTSGRRFEQFF. DNA of the CDR3: TGTGCCAGCAGCGACGGGACTAGCGGGAGACGTTTCGAGCAGTTCTTC. The full variable domain, rest sourced from reference TRBV7-3 and TRBJ2-1, is GAGVSQTPSNKVTEKGKYVELRCDPISGHTALYWYRQSLGQGPEFLIYFQGTGAADDSGLPNDRFFAVRPEGSVSTLKIQRTERGDSAVYLCASSDGTSGRRFEQFFGPGTRLTVL.

The chain carries TRBV9 and TRBJ2-1; 7 nucleotides agree with TRBD1. Germline V lookup: CDR1 SGDLS, CDR2 YYNGEE. The CDR3 is 16 amino acids. Trimming cost V 2 bases and J 0 bases; bases outside gene matches: 5. CDR3 sequence: CASSVRGQRSYNEQFF. The CDR3 DNA reads TGTGCCAGCAGCGTTAGGGGACAGCGCTCCTACAATGAGCAGTTCTTC.

J is TRBJ2-5 and V is TRBV5-1, with D possibly being TRBD1 (5 bases). Germline CDR1 SGHRS, CDR2 YFSETQ. V was pared by 10 bases and J by 4 bases, with 17 bases between. The CDR3 contains 13 residues. The CDR3 region is CAGAINFGETQYF. Written as DNA, the CDR3 is TGCGCCGGGGCCATTAACTTTGGAGAGACCCAGTACTTC.

The CDR3 DNA sequence: TGTGCCAGCAGGAGCTCGGGAGCCCTTGAGCAGTACTTC. This translates into CASRSSGALEQYF. The V and J genes are TRBV6-5 and TRBJ2-7, with D possibly matching TRBD2 (6 bases). This CDR3 contains 13 residues. Trimming took off 6 bases at V and 7 bases at J, with 16 bases between the two ends. Germline CDR1 reads MNHEY; CDR2 reads SVGAGI.

The chain employs TRBV28 and TRBJ1-6; possibly TRBD1 for D (5 bases). CDR3 size: 13 residues. Looked up from germline, CDR1 is MDHEN and CDR2 is SYDVKM. The V gene lost 1 base and the J gene lost 10 bases, with 8 bases spanning the gap. CDR3 amino acids: CASSLSWGSPLHF. CDR3 DNA sequence: TGTGCCAGCAGTTTATCGTGGGGCTCACCCCTCCACTTT.

This chain uses TRBV28 with TRBJ1-2; tentative D call: TRBD1 (6 bases). The CDR3 is made up of 13 amino acids. The germline V and J ends were trimmed by 3 bases and 4 bases, with 9 bases remaining between them. CDR1 MDHEN and CDR2 SYDVKM come from the germline V gene. The CDR3 loop is CASSLTRGYGYTF. In DNA form, the CDR3 reads TGTGCCAGCAGTTTGACCAGGGGCTATGGCTACACCTTC.

The genes are TRBV10-1 and TRBJ2-2; D ambiguous. The V end lost 4 bases, the J end lost 5 bases, and 5 bases lay between the germline ends. This CDR3 has 12 amino acids. Looked up from germline, CDR1 is WNHNN and CDR2 is SYGVQD (reference sequence). CDR3 coding DNA: TGCGCCAGCAGTGTCGGTACCGGGGAGCTGTTTTTT. Translated: CASSVGTGELFF.

This sequence joins TRBV4-1 and TRBJ1-1; D gene ambiguous. Germline V gene data show CDR1 as MGHRA and CDR2 as YSYEKL. V lost 8 bases to trimming and J lost 1 base, with 17 bases between them. This CDR3 is built from 15 residues. This CDR3 is CASRPSGQPNTEAFF. CDR3 DNA sequence: TGCGCCAGCCGACCGTCTGGGCAACCGAACACTGAAGCTTTCTTT.

V is TRBV5-1 and J is TRBJ2-4; 8 bases match TRBD1. CDR1 is SGHRS, CDR2 YFSETQ, per germline. Trimming removed 4 bases from V and 6 bases from J; junction bases left unmatched: 6. There are 14 residues in the CDR3. CDR3 amino acids: CASSPEGTGNIQYF. CDR3 in DNA: TGCGCCAGCAGCCCGGAGGGGACAGGAAACATTCAGTACTTC.

This sequence joins TRBV3-1 (or the pseudogene TRBV3-2) and TRBJ1-2; D might be TRBD1 (6 bases). This CDR3 is built from 14 residues. CDR1 LGHDT and CDR2 YNNKEL come from the germline V gene (reference sequence). Between the trimmed V and J ends, which lost 2 bases and 8 bases, there was a span of 15 bases. CDR3 region: CASSQRSGVDGYTF. CDR3 bases: TGTGCCAGCAGCCAAAGATCAGGGGTGGACGGCTACACCTTC.